The rows below give T cell receptor beta chains drawn from one sample of a study of shared clonotypes between healthy human individuals. The method was immunoSEQ multiplex PCR; TCRdb's version includes in-frame clones alone and lacks a portion of them. The table has 1.4 million to 1.5 million clones, around 97% seen once. The sample taken for sequencing was naive CD4+ T cells sorted from blood. Every receptor here comes from a man aged 30 to 45 in good health. The CDR3 runs from the conserved cysteine through the conserved F or W. The D gene is left open where the match is weak. Size tells how often a clone was seen (once, few, many) or the class of an expanded clone, and some rows leave it out.

TRBD2 TRBJ2-2 TRBV6-5 NA TGTGCCAGCAGCCTACTAGCGATCTACACCGGGGAGCTGTTTTTT CASSLLAIYTGELFF
TRBD2 TRBJ2-7 TRBV5-1 NA TGCGCCAGCAGCTTGGCTCTAGCGGGAGACTACGAGCAGTACTTC CASSLALAGDYEQYF
NA TRBJ2-3 TRBV9 NA TGTGCCAGCAGCGTAGAGACTAGTCGGGGCACAGATACGCAGTATTTT CASSVETSRGTDTQYF
NA TRBJ2-3 TRBV29-1 NA TGCAGCAACACAGGGTCCGGAGATACGCAGTATTTT CSNTGSGDTQYF
TRBD1 TRBJ2-7 TRBV10-2 NA TGCGCCAGCAGTGACCCTGGACAGGGAGTGGGCGAGCAGTACTTC CASSDPGQGVGEQYF
NA TRBJ1-2 TRBV2 once TGTGCCAGCCCGGAGGGACGGACCTATGGCTACACCTTC CASPEGRTYGYTF
NA TRBJ2-5 TRBV10-1 NA TGCGCCAGCAGTGAGTTAGCCCAGCAAGAGACCCAGTACTTC CASSELAQQETQYF
NA TRBJ1-4 TRBV7-8 NA TGTGCCAGCAGCTTAGAAGTGGGGCCCGACGAAAAACTGTTTTTT CASSLEVGPDEKLFF
NA TRBJ2-1 TRBV11-2 NA TGTGCCAGCAGCCACTCCCAGGGCGGGGCCTACAATGAGCAGTTCTTC CASSHSQGGAYNEQFF
NA TRBJ2-5 TRBV7-3 NA TGTGCCAGCAGCTCAGGGCCTAAAGAGACCCAGTACTTC CASSSGPKETQYF
TRBD2 TRBJ2-7 TRBV18 NA TGTGCCAGCTCACCACCGATGGCGGGGGGTGTCACCTACGAGCAGTACTTC CASSPPMAGGVTYEQYF
NA TRBJ2-7 TRBV5-1 NA TGCGCCAGCTCCCACGGAGCAGGTTACTACGAGCAGTACTTC CASSHGAGYYEQYF
NA TRBJ2-1 TRBV12-5 NA TGTGCTAGTGGTTTGGTATCGAATGAGCAGTTCTTC CASGLVSNEQFF
NA TRBJ2-1 TRBV18 NA TGTGCCAGCTCACAGAACGACAATGAGCAGTTCTTC CASSQNDNEQFF
NA TRBJ2-3 TRBV20-1 NA TGCAGTGCAATACAGGGCCACGCGTATTTT CSAIQGHAYF
TRBD1 TRBJ2-3 TRBV2 NA TGTGCCAGCAGGCTTCGTTCCGGGACAGGGGGAAAAGATACGCAGTATTTT CASRLRSGTGGKDTQYF
NA TRBJ2-7 TRBV18 NA TGTGCCAGCTCACCACAAAGGACAGCCTACTACGAGCAGTACTTC CASSPQRTAYYEQYF
TRBD1 TRBJ2-3 TRBV11-2 NA TGTGCCAGCAGCTTAGTCTGGACAGGGATCACAGATACGCAGTATTTT CASSLVWTGITDTQYF
TRBD2 TRBJ2-7 TRBV2 NA TGTGCCAGCAGTGGTGAAGCGGGATTCTCCTACGAGCAGTACTTC CASSGEAGFSYEQYF
NA TRBJ2-2 TRBV7-2 NA TGTGCCAGCAGCTGGGGTGCAAGGGGCCTTAACACCGGGGAGCTGTTTTTT CASSWGARGLNTGELFF
NA TRBJ2-5 TRBV6-6 once TGTGCCAGCAGTTACAAAGAGACCCAGTACTTC CASSYKETQYF
NA TRBJ2-1 TRBV6-5 NA TGTGCCAGCAGGGAAAGAAATTCCTACAATGAGCAGTTCTTC CASRERNSYNEQFF
NA TRBJ2-3 TRBV9 NA TGTGCCAGCAACCAAGGCACAGATACGCAGTATTTT CASNQGTDTQYF
NA TRBJ2-7 TRBV28 NA TGTGCCAGCAGTCTACCAGACATTTCCTACGAGCAGTACTTC CASSLPDISYEQYF